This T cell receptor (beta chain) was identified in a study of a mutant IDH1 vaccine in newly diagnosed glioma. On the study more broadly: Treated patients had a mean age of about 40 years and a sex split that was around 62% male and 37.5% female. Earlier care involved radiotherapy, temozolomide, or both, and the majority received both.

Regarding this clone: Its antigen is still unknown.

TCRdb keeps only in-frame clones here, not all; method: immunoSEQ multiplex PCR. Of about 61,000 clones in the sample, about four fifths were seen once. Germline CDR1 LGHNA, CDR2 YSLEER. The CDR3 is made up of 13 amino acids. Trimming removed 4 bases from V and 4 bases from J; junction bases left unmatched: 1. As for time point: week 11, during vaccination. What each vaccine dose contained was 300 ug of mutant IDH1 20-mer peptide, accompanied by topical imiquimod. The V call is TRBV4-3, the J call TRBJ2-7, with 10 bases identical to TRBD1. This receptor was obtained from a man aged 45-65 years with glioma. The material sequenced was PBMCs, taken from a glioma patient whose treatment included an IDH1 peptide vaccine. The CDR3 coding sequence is TGCGCCAGCAGCCGGGACAGGGGATACGAGCAGTACTTC. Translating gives CASSRDRGYEQYF.